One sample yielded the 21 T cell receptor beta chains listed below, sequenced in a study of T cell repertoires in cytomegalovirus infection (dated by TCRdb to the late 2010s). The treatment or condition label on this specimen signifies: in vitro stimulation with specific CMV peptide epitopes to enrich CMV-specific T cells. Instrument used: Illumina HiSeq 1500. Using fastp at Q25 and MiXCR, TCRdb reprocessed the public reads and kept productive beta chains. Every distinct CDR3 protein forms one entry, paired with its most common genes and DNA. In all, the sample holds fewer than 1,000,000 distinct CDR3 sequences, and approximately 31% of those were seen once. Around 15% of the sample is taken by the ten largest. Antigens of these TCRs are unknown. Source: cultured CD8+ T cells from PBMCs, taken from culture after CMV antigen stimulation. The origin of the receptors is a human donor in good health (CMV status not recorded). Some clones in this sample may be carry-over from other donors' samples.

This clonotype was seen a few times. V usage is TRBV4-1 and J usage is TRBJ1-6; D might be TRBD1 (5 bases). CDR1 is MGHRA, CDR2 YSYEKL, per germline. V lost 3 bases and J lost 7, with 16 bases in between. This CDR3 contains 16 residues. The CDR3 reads CASSHHTGDGNSPLHF. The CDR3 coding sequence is TGCGCCAGCAGCCACCATACAGGTGATGGGAATTCACCCCTCCACTTT.

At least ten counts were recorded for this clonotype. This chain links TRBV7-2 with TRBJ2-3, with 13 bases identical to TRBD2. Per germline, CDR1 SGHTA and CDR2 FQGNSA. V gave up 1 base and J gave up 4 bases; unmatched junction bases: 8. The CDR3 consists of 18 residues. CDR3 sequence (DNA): TGTGCCAGCAGCTTAGGACTAGCGGGGGGCTATTACCCAGATACGCAGTATTTT. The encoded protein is CASSLGLAGGYYPDTQYF.

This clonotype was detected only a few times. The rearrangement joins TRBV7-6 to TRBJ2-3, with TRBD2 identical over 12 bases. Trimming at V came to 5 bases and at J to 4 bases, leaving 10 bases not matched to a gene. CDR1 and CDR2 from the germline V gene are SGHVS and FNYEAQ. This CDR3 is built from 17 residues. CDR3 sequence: CASSSRLAGDNPDTQYF. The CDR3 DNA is TGTGCCAGCAGCAGCAGACTAGCGGGGGATAATCCAGATACGCAGTATTTT. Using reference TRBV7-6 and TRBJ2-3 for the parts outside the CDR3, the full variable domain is GAGVSQSPRYKVTKRGQDVALRCDPISGHVSLYWYRQALGQGPEFLTYFNYEAQQDKSGLPNDRFSAERPEGSISTLTIQRTEQRDSAMYRCASSSRLAGDNPDTQYFGPGTRLTVL.

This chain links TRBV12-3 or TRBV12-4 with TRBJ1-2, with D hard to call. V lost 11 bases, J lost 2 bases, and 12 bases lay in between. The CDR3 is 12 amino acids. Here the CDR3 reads CALREGNYGYTF. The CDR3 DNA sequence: TGTGCCCTACGGGAAGGCAACTATGGCTACACCTTC.

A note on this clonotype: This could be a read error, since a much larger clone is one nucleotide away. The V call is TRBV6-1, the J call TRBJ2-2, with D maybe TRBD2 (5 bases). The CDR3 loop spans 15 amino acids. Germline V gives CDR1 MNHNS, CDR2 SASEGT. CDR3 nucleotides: TGTGCCAACAGTGAACGGACTTCCATCGGCGGGGAGCTGTTTTTT. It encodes CANSERTSIGGELFF.

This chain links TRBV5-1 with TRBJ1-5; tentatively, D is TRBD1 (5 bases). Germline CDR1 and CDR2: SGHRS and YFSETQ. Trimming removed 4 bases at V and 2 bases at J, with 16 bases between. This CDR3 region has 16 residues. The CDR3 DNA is TGCGCCAGCAGCCCCGGGACGGGGAATGGCAATCAGCCCCAGCATTTT. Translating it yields CASSPGTGNGNQPQHF.

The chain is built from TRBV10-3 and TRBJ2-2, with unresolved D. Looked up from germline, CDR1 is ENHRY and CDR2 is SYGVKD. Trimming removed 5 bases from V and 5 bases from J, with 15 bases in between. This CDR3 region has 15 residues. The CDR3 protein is CAISTLGNGTGELFF. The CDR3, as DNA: TGTGCCATCAGTACCCTGGGGAACGGTACCGGGGAGCTGTTTTTT.

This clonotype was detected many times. The CDR3, as DNA: TGTGCCAGCAGCCAGATATTAAGCGTTGAAGCTTTCTTT. Protein: CASSQILSVEAFF. This chain uses TRBV3-1 with TRBJ1-1; no firm D call. Trimming shortened V by 3 bases and J by 7 bases, and 12 bases separated the two germline ends. The CDR3 spans 13 residues. In germline, CDR1 is LGHDT, CDR2 YNNKEL (reference sequence). Full variable domain (rest looked up from reference TRBV3-1 and TRBJ1-1): DTAVSQTPKYLVTQMGNDKSIKCEQNLGHDTMYWYKQDSKKFLKIMFSYNNKELIINETVPNRFSPKSPDKAHLNLHINSLELGDSAVYFCASSQILSVEAFFGQGTRLTVV.

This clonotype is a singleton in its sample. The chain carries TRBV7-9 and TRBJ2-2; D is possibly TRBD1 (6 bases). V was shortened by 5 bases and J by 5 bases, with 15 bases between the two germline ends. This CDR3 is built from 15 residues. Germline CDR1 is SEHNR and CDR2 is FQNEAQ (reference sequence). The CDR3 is CASSPFRTATGELFF. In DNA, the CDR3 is TGTGCCAGCAGCCCTTTCCGGACAGCGACCGGGGAGCTGTTTTTT.

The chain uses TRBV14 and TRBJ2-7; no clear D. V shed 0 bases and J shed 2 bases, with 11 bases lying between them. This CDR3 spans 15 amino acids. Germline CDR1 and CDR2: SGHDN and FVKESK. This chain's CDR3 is CASSQDLGYTYEQYF. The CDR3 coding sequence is TGTGCCAGCAGCCAAGACCTAGGGTATACCTACGAGCAGTACTTC.

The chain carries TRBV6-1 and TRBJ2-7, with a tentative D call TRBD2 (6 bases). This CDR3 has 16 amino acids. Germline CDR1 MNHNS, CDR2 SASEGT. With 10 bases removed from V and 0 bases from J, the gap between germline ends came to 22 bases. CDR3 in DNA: TGTGCCAACACTCCCTGGGCGGGGACCCTCTCCTACGAGCAGTACTTC. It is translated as CANTPWAGTLSYEQYF.

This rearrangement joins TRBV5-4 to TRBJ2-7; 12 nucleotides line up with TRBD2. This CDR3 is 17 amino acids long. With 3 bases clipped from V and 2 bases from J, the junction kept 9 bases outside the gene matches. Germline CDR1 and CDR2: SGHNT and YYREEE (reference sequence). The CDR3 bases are TGTGCCAGCAGCTCACCTAGCGGGGGGGAAGGGGCCTACGAGCAGTACTTC. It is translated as CASSSPSGGEGAYEQYF.

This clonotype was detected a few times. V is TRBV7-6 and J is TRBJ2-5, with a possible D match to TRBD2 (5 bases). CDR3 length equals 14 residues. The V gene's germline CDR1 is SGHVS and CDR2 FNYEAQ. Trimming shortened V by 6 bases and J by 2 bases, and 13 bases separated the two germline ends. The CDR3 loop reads CASRDWNIQETQYF. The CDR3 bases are TGTGCCAGCAGGGACTGGAATATTCAAGAGACCCAGTACTTC.

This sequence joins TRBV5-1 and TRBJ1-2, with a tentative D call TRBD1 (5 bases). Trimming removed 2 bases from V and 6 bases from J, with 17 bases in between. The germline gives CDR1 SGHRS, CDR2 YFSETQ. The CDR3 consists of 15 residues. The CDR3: CASSFGADLRDGYTF. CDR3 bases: TGCGCCAGCAGCTTTGGGGCAGACCTTCGGGATGGCTACACCTTC.

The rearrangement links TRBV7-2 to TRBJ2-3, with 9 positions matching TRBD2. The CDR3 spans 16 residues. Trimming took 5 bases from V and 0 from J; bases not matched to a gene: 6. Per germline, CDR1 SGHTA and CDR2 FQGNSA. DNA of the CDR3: TGTGCCAGCAGCCTGAGGACTAGCGCCAGCACAGATACGCAGTATTTT. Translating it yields CASSLRTSASTDTQYF. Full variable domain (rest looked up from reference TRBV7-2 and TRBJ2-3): GAGVSQSPSNKVTEKGKDVELRCDPISGHTALYWYRQSLGQGLEFLIYFQGNSAPDKSGLPSDRFSAERTGGSVSTLTIQRTQQEDSAVYLCASSLRTSASTDTQYFGPGTRLTVL.

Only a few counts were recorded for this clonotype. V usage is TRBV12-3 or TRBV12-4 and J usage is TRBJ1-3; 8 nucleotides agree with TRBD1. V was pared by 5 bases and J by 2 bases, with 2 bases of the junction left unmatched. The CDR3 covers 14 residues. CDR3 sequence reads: CASSTGGAGNTIYF. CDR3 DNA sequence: TGTGCCAGCAGTACAGGGGGTGCTGGAAACACCATATATTTT.

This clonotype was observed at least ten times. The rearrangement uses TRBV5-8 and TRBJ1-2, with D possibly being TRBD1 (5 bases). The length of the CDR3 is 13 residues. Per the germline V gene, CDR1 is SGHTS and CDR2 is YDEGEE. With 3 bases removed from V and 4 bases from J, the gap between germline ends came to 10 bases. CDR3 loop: CASSWPDTYGYTF. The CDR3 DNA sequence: TGTGCCAGCAGCTGGCCGGACACCTATGGCTACACCTTC.

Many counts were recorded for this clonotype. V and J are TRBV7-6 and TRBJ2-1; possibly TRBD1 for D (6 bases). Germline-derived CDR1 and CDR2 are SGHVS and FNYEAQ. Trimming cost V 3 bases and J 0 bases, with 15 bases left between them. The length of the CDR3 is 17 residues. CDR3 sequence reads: CASSLKHRDRSYNEQFF. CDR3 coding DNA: TGTGCCAGCAGCTTGAAGCACAGGGACCGCTCCTACAATGAGCAGTTCTTC.

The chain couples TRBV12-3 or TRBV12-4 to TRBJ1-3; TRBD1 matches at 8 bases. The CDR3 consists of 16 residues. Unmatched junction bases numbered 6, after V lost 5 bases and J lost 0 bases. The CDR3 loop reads CASSGRQGFSGNTIYF. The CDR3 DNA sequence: TGTGCCAGCAGTGGGCGACAGGGGTTCTCTGGAAACACCATATATTTT.

The CDR3 is CASSYASLGDEQFF. The CDR3 bases are TGTGCCAGCAGTTACGCTAGCCTGGGAGATGAGCAGTTCTTC. The genes are TRBV6-2 or TRBV6-3 and TRBJ2-1; a possible D gene is TRBD2 (5 bases). The V gene's germline CDR1 is MNHEY and CDR2 SVGEGT. CDR3 length: 14 residues. Trimming pared 2 bases from V and 8 bases from J, leaving 13 bases between.

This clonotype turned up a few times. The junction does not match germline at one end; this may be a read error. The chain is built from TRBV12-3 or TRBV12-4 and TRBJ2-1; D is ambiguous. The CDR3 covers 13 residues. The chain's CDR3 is CASIPGSFNEQFF. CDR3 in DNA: TGTGCCAGCATCCCCGGATCCTTCAATGAGCAGTTCTTC.